This TCR beta chain was obtained from a study of cytomegalovirus exposure and HLA in healthy donors. Findings of the study overall: For TCR beta chains, V- and J-gene trimming was later linked to a missense DCLRE1C variant. Beyond CMV serostatus, there was no information to go on about immune exposure. HLA restriction was apparent for most CMV-associated TCR beta chains in a later analysis. A previous analysis found most TCR beta V segments productive roughly 87% or roughly 30% of the time.

This clone was picked up one time. The antigen is unknown. Researchers ran the PCR with 60 Vbeta and 13 Jbeta primers. Method: immunoSEQ multiplex PCR; TCRdb's copy keeps in-frame clones and lacks some. The sample lists around 95,000 clones; just under 80% were seen once. The sequenced sample consisted of PBMCs. This receptor was taken from a woman aged 40 to 49 in good health and CMV-seropositive.

The DNA for the CDR3 is TGTGCCACCAGCAAGATGGGACAGGGAGTGGAAAAACTGTTTTTT. This sequence encodes CATSKMGQGVEKLFF. The genes are TRBV15 and TRBJ1-4; TRBD1 matches at 9 bases. J was trimmed by 8 bases and V by 4 bases; bases with no gene match: 8. This CDR3 is 15 amino acids long. Germline CDR1 and CDR2: LNHNV and YYDKDF (reference sequence).